The 8 T cell receptor beta chains below all came from one sample that was sequenced in a study of metastatic and nonmetastatic thyroid tumors. Among the patients, none had received any treatment before thyroid surgery. Through MiXCR, TCRdb re-clonotyped the PCR reads. This table has about 85,000 clones, around 7.8% appearing once. The sequencing sample was made of blood. These receptor sequences come from a female donor with papillary thyroid cancer or a benign thyroid nodule (not recorded which). Some clones in this sample may be carry-over from other donors' samples.

The V gene is TRBV9, the J gene TRBJ2-5; 7 positions match TRBD1. The J segment lost 5 bases and the V segment lost 4 bases, leaving 14 bases of the junction unmatched. This CDR3 region has 16 residues. Per the germline V gene, CDR1 is SGDLS and CDR2 is YYNGEE. The CDR3 is CASSFRQGMEGETQYF. CDR3 DNA: TGTGCCAGCAGCTTTCGACAGGGTATGGAAGGGGAGACCCAGTACTTC.

This clone appeared many times. The chain links TRBV18 to TRBJ2-5; D could derive from TRBD1 or TRBD2 (6 bases each). Germline assignment: CDR1 KGHSH and CDR2 LQKENI. CDR3 length: 14 residues. The V end lost 2 bases, the J end lost 5 bases, and 12 bases lay between the germline ends. In DNA form, the CDR3 reads TGTGCCAGCTCACCAAGGGGGGTCGGGGAGACCCAGTACTTC. Translated: CASSPRGVGETQYF.

The chain has TRBV20-1 and TRBJ2-5; 7 bases agree with TRBD2. The CDR3 is made up of 14 amino acids. V was clipped by 2 bases and J by 4 bases; unmatched bases: 7. From germline, CDR1 is DFQATT and CDR2 SNEGSKA (reference sequence). CDR3 in amino acids: CSARLAVALETQYF. The CDR3 DNA reads TGCAGTGCTAGACTAGCGGTGGCGCTAGAGACCCAGTACTTC.

The chain uses TRBV2 and TRBJ2-7; 8 nucleotides match TRBD1. This CDR3 contains 12 residues. The germline V gene encodes CDR1 SNHLY and CDR2 FYNNEI. V shed 7 bases and J 6 bases; nucleotides not matched to a gene: 5. The CDR3 coding sequence is TGTGCCAGCACCCCAACAGGGGGCGAGCAGTACTTC. Protein sequence: CASTPTGGEQYF.

This clone came up many times. The rearrangement uses TRBV6-5 and TRBJ2-2; TRBD1 might be the D (5 bases). CDR1 MNHEY and CDR2 SVGAGI come from the germline V gene. The CDR3 runs to 16 residues. V was clipped by 0 bases and J by 5 bases, with 13 bases between them. This CDR3 is CASSYSRPGITGELFF. As DNA, the CDR3 is TGTGCCAGCAGTTACTCGAGACCAGGGATAACCGGGGAGCTGTTTTTT.

In its sample, this clone was seen many times. This rearrangement joins TRBV11-2 to TRBJ2-1; 8 nucleotides align to TRBD1. The CDR3 has 15 residues. From germline, CDR1 is SGHAT and CDR2 FQNNGV. Losses at the gene ends were 7 bases for V and 3 bases for J; bases not matched to a gene: 8. CDR3 nucleotides: TGTGCCAGCACCGCGGGACAGGCCAACTACAATGAGCAGTTCTTC. Protein product: CASTAGQANYNEQFF.

This clone showed up just a few times. The chain uses TRBV30 and TRBJ1-2; the D gene is possibly TRBD1 (5 bases). The germline gives CDR1 GTSNPN, CDR2 SVGIG (reference sequence). V shed 2 bases and J shed 6 bases, with 13 bases lying between them. This CDR3 is 13 amino acids long. This CDR3 reads CAWSTSQGHGYTF. CDR3 DNA: TGTGCCTGGAGTACATCTCAGGGCCATGGCTACACCTTC.

Many counts were recorded for this clone. This chain links TRBV6-4 with TRBJ2-6; 10 bases align to TRBD1. V was clipped by 4 bases and J by 0 bases; unmatched bases: 0. CDR3 length: 16 amino acids. Germline V gene data show CDR1 as MRHNA and CDR2 as SNTAGT. CDR3 nucleotides: TGTGCCAGCAGTGGGACAGGGGGCTCTGGGGCCAACGTCCTGACTTTC. Translated: CASSGTGGSGANVLTF.